This TCR beta chain was captured in a study of T cells in narcolepsy. Overall study context: Enrolled donors included narcolepsy type 1 or type 2 patients and healthy controls. Findings and limits, study-wide: Autoreactive clonotypes reportedly recurred in blood of same and different patients, not controls. HCRT-specific and TRIB2-specific autoreactive clonotypes appeared among same-patient CSF and blood CD4+ clonotypes.

This clone has a single count. Its cognate antigen is unknown. Sequenced by immunoSEQ multiplex PCR; TCRdb stores in-frame clones only, minus some. The sample lists about 32,000 clones; roughly 80% were seen once. Germline loops: CDR1 WSHSY, CDR2 SAAADI. This CDR3 is 11 amino acids long. Trimming shortened V by 4 bases and J by 6 bases, and 3 bases separated the two germline ends. Sequenced input: memory (CD45RA-) CD4+ T cells from blood. This TCR derives from a human donor in good health. The chain couples TRBV10-2 to TRBJ2-2; D remains unclear. The CDR3 loop reads CASSVAGELFF. The CDR3 bases are TGCGCCAGCAGTGTGGCCGGGGAGCTGTTTTTT.